This T cell receptor beta chain stems from a study of blood T cell repertoires in COVID-19. Study-wide context: The origin of the acute and convalescent COVID-19 samples was the United States, Italy and Spain.

The V gene lost 1 base and the J gene lost 4 bases, with 13 bases spanning the gap. The CDR3 spans 15 residues. Germline lookup yields CDR1 MGHRA and CDR2 YSYEKL. Those who participated ranged in age from roughly 18 to 90 years and resided in about two dozen US areas. The data were produced by immunoSEQ multiplex PCR, yet TCRdb's version contains in-frame clones alone and is incomplete. This table has roughly 290,000 clones, approximately 85% appearing once. The chain links TRBV4-1 to TRBJ1-2; D possibly corresponds to TRBD1 (5 bases). The origin of this receptor is a man under 40 who had recovered from COVID-19. Sequencing was carried out using PBMCs or T cells enriched from blood (not recorded which). Here the CDR3 DNA reads TGCGCCAGCAGCCAAGCTGGCAGGGTGAGCTATGGCTACACCTTC. This codes for CASSQAGRVSYGYTF.